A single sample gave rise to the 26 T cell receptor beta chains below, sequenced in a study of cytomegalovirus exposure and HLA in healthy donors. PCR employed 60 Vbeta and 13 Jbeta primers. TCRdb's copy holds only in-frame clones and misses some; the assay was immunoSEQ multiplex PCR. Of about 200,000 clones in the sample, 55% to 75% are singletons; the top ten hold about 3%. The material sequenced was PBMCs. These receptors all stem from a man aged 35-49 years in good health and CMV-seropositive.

CDR3 bases: TGCGCCAGCAGCCAAGTACAGGGGGTGGAAAAACTGTTTTTT. Translation gives CASSQVQGVEKLFF. The J gene is TRBJ1-4, the V gene TRBV4-3; 8 bases are shared with TRBD1. Germline values: CDR1 LGHNA, CDR2 YSLEER. This CDR3 is built from 14 residues. The ends lost 1 base at V and 8 bases at J; junction bases unmatched: 3.

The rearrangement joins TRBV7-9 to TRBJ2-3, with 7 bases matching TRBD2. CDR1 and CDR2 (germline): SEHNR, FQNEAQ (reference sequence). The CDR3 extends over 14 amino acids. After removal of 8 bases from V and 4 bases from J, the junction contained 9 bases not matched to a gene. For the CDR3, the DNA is TGTGCCAGCCGGCCGGGGGGATCCGCAGATACGCAGTATTTT. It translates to CASRPGGSADTQYF.

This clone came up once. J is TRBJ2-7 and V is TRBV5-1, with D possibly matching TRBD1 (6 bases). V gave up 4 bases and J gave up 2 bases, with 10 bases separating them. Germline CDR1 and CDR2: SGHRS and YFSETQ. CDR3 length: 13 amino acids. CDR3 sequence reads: CASSPDSTYEQYF. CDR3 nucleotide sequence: TGCGCCAGCAGCCCGGACAGCACCTACGAGCAGTACTTC.

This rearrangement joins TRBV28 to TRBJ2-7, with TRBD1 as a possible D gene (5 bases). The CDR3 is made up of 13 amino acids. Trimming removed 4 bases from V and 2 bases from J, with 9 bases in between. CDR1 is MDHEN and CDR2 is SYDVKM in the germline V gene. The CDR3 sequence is CASSWTRAYEQYF. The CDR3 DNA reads TGTGCCAGCAGTTGGACACGCGCCTACGAGCAGTACTTC.

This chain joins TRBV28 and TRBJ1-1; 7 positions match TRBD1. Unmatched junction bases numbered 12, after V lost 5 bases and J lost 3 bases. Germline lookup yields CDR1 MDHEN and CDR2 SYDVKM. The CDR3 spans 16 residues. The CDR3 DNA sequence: TGTGCCAGCAGTCCATGGACAGGCGAGCGGCACACTGAAGCTTTCTTT. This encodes CASSPWTGERHTEAFF.

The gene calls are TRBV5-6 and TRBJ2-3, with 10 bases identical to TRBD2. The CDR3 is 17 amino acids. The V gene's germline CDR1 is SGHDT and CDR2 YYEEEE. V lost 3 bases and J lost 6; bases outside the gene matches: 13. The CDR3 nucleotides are TGTGCCAGCAGCTCCGCAAGCGGGGGGGCATCGGTTGATACGCAGTATTTT. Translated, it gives CASSSASGGASVDTQYF.

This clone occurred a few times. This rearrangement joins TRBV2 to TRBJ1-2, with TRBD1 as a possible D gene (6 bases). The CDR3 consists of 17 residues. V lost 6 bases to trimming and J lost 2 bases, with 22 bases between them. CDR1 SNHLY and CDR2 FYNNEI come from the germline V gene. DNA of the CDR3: TGTGCCAGCAGACAAGCCCGGTCCGGGGGGCCCAACTATGGCTACACCTTC. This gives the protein CASRQARSGGPNYGYTF.

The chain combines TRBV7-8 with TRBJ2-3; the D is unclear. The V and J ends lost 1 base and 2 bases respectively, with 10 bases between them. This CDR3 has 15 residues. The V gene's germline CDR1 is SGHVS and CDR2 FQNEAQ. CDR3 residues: CASSLGVQDTDTQYF. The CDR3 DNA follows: TGTGCCAGCAGCTTAGGAGTGCAAGACACAGATACGCAGTATTTT.

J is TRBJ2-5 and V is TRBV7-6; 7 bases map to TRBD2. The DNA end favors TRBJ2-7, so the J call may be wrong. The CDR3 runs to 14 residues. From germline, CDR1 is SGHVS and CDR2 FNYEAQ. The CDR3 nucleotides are TGTGCCAGCAGCTTAGGTCCTAGCGGCTACGAGCAGTACTTC. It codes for CASSLGPSGYEQYF.

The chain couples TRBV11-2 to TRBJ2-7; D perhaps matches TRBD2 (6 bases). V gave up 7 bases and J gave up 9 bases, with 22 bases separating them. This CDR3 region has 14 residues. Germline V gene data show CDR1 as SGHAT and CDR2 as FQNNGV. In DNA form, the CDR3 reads TGTGCCAGCAACCCTTCACCGGCGGGAACAGGGCAGTACTTC. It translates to CASNPSPAGTGQYF. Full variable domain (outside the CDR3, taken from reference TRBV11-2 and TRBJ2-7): EAGVAQSPRYKIIEKRQSVAFWCNPISGHATLYWYQQILGQGPKLLIQFQNNGVVDDSQLPKDRFSAERLKGVDSTLKIQPAKLEDSAVYLCASNPSPAGTGQYFGPGTRLTVT.

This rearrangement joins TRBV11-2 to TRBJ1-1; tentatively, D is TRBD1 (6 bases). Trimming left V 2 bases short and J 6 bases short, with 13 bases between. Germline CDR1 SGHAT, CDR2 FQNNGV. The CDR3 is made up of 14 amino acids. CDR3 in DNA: TGTGCCAGCAGCTTAAATACAGGGCTCGCTGAAGCTTTCTTT. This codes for CASSLNTGLAEAFF.

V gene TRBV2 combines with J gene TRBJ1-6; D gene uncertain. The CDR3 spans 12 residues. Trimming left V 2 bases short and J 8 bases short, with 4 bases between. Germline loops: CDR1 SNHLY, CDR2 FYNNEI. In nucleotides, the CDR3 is TGTGCCAGCAGTGAACAATATTCACCCCTCCACTTT. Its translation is CASSEQYSPLHF.

DNA of the CDR3: TGTGCCAGTAGTATTAGGAGGGGTTGGAGCGGCTACACCTTC. As protein: CASSIRRGWSGYTF. This rearrangement joins TRBV19 to TRBJ1-2; D may be TRBD1 (5 bases). This CDR3 region has 14 residues. V was shortened by 3 bases and J by 8 bases, with 16 bases between the two germline ends. CDR1 and CDR2 from the germline V gene are LNHDA and SQIVND (reference sequence). Full variable domain (remainder filled in from reference TRBV19 and TRBJ1-2): DGGITQSPKYLFRKEGQNVTLSCEQNLNHDAMYWYRQDPGQGLRLIYYSQIVNDFQKGDIAEGYSVSREKKESFPLTVTSAQKNPTAFYLCASSIRRGWSGYTFGSGTRLTVV.

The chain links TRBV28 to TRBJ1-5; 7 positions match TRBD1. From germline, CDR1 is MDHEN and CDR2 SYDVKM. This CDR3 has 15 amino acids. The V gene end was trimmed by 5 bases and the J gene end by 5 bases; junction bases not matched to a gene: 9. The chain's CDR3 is CASSNGAGGHQPQHF. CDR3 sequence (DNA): TGTGCCAGCAGTAATGGCGCAGGGGGGCATCAGCCCCAGCATTTT. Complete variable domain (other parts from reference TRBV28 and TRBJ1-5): DVKVTQSSRYLVKRTGEKVFLECVQDMDHENMFWYRQDPGLGLRLIYFSYDVKMKEKGDIPEGYSVSREKKERFSLILESASTNQTSMYLCASSNGAGGHQPQHFGDGTRLSIL.

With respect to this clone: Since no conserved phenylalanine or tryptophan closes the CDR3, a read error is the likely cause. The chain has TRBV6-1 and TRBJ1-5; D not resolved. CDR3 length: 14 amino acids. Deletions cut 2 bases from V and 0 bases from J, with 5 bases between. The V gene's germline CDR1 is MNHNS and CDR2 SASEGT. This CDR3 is CASSESGSNQPQHS. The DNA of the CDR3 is TGTGCCAGCAGTGAATCTGGTAGCAATCAGCCCCAGCATTCT.

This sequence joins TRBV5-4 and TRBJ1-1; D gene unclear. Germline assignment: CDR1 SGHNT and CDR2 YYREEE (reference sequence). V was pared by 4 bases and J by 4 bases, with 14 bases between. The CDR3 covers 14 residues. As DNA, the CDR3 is TGTGCCAGCAGCCCCCGCTTGGGCCTCACTGAAGCTTTCTTT. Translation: CASSPRLGLTEAFF.

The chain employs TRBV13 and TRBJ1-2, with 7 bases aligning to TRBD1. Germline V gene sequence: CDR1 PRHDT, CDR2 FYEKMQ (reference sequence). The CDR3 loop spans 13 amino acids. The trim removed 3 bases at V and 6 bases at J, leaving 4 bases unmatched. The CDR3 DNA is TGTGCCAGCAGCTTCCAGGGGGTGGATGGCTACACCTTC. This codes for CASSFQGVDGYTF.

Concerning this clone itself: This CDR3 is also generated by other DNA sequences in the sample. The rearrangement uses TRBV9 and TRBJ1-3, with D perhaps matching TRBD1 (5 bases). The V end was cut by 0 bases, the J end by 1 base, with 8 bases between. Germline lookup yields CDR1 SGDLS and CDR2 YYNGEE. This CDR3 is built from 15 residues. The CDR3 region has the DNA TGTGCCAGCAGCGTAGGGGGGGGGTCTGGAAACACCATATATTTT. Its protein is CASSVGGGSGNTIYF.

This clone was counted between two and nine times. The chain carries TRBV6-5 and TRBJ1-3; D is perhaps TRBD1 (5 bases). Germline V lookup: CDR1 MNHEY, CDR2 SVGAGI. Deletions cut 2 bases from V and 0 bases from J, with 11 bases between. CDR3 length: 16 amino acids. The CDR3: CASSYGGTSSGNTIYF. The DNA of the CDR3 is TGTGCCAGCAGTTACGGGGGGACTTCCTCTGGAAACACCATATATTTT.

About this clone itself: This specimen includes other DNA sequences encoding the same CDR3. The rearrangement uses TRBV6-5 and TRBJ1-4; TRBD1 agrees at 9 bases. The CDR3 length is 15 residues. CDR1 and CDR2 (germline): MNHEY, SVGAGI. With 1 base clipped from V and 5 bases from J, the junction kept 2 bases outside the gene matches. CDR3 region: CASSYLGQGNEKLFF. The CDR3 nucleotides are TGTGCCAGCAGTTACTTGGGACAGGGCAATGAAAAACTGTTTTTT.

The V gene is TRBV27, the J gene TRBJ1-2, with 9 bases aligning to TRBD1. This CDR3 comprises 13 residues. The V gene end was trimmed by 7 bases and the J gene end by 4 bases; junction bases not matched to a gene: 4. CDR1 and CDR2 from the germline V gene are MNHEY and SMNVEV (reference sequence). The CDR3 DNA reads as TGTGCCAGCACCCCGGGACAGGGCTATGGCTACACCTTC. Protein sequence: CASTPGQGYGYTF.

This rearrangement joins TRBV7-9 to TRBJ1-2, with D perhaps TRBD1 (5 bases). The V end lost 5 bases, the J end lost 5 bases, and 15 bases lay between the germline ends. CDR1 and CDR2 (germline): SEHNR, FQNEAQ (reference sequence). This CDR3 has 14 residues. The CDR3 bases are TGTGCCAGCAGCCCCGGGCAGGGACTTTATGGCTACACCTTC. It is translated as CASSPGQGLYGYTF.

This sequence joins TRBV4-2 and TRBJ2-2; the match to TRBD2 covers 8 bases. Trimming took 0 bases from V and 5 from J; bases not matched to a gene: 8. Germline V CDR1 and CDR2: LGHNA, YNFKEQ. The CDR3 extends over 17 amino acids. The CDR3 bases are TGTGCCAGCAGCCAAGAGCCGGGGGGGCCGGTTACCGGGGAGCTGTTTTTT. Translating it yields CASSQEPGGPVTGELFF.

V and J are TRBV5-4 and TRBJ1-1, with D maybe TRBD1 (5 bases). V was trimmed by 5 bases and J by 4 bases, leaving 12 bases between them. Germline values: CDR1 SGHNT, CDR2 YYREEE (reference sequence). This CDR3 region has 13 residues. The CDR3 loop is CASSPLGGTEAFF. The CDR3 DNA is TGTGCCAGCAGTCCGCTCGGGGGCACTGAAGCTTTCTTT.

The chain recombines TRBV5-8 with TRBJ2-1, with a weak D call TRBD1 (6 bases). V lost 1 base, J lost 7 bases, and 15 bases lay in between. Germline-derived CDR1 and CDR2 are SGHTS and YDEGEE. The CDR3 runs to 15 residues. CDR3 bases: TGTGCCAGCAGCTTGTACAGGGAAGGGGCGAATGAGCAGTTCTTC. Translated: CASSLYREGANEQFF.

CDR3 nucleotide sequence: TGTGCCAGCAGCGGACAGATGAACTATGGCTACACCTTC. Translating gives CASSGQMNYGYTF. The chain links TRBV5-6 to TRBJ1-2; weak D call: TRBD1 (6 bases). Per germline, CDR1 SGHDT and CDR2 YYEEEE. Trimming stripped 4 bases from V and 2 bases from J, with 9 bases between. The CDR3 is made up of 13 amino acids. The whole variable domain, filled in from reference TRBV5-6 and TRBJ1-2, reads DAGVTQSPTHLIKTRGQQVTLRCSPKSGHDTVSWYQQALGQGPQFIFQYYEEEERQRGNFPDRFSGHQFPNYSSELNVNALLLGDSALYLCASSGQMNYGYTFGSGTRLTVV.